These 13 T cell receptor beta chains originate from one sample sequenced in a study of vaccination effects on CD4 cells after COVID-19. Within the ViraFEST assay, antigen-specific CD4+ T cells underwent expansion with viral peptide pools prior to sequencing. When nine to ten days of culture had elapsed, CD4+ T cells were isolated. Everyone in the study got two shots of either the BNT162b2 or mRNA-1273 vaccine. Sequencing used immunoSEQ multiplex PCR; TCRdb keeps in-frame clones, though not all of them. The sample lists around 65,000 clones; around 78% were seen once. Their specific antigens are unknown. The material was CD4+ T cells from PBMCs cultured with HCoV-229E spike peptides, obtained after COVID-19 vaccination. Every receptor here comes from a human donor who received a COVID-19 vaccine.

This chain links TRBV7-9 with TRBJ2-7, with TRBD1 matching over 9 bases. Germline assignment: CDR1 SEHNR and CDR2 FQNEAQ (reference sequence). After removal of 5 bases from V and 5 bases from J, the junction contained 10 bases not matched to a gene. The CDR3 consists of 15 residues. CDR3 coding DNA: TGTGCCAGCAGCACGTCCGGGACAGGGTTCCACGAGCAGTACGTC. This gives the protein CASSTSGTGFHEQYV.

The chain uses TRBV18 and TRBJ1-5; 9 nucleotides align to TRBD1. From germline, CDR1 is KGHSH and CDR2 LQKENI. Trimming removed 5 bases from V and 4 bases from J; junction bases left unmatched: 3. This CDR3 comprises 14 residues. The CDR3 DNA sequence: TGTGCCAGCTCAACGACAGGGGGAAATCAGCCCCAGCATTTT. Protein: CASSTTGGNQPQHF.

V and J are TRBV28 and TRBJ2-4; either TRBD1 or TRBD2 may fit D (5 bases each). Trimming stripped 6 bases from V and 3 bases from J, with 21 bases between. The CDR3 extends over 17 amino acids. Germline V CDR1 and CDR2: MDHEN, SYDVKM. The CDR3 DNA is TGTGCCAGCAGATCTGGGGGTACTTTCGACGGCAAAAACATTCAGTACTTC. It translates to CASRSGGTFDGKNIQYF.

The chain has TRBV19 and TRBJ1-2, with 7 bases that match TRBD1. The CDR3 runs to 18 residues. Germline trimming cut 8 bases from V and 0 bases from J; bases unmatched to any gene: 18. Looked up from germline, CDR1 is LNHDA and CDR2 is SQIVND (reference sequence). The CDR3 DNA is TGTGCCAGTCAATTAACCCGGGACAGAGAACGTCCTAACTATGGCTACACCTTC. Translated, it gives CASQLTRDRERPNYGYTF.

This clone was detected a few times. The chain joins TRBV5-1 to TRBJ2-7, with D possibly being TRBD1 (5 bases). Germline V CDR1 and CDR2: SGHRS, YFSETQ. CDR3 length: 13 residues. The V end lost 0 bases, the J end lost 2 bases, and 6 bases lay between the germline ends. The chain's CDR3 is CASSLEGTYEQYV. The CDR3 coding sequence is TGCGCCAGCAGCTTGGAGGGGACCTACGAGCAGTACGTC.

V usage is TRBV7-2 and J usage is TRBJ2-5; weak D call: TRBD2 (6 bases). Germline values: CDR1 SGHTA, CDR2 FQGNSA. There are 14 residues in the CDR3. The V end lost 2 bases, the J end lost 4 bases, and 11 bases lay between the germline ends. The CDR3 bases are TGTGCCAGCAGCTTAAACCTCGGGGGAGAGACCCAGTACTTC. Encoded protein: CASSLNLGGETQYF.

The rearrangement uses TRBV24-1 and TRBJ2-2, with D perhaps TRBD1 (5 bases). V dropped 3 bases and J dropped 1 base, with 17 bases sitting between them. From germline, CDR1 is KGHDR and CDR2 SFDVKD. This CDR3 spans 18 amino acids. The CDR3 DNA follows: TGTGCCACCAGTGATCGCCCCTGGGGCCATGAGAACACCGGGGAGCTGTTTTTT. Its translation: CATSDRPWGHENTGELFF.

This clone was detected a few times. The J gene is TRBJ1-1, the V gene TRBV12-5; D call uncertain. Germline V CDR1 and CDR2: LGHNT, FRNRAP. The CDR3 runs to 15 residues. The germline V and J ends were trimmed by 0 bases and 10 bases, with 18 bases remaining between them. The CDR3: CASGLVSKMTPPAFF. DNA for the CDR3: TGTGCTAGTGGTTTGGTATCAAAAATGACCCCTCCAGCTTTCTTT.

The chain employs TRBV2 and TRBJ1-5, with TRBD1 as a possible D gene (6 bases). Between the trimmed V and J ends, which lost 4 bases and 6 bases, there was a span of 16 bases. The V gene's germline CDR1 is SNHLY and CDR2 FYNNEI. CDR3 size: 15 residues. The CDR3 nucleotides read TGTGCCAGCAGTGGTGGAGGGGGGATAGGTCAGCCCCAGCATTTT. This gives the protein CASSGGGGIGQPQHF.

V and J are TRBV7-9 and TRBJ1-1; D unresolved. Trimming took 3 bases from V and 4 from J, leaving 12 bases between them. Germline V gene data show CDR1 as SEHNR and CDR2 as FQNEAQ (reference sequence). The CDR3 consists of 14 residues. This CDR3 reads CASSLTASVTEAFF. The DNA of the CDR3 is TGTGCCAGCAGCTTGACGGCCTCGGTCACTGAAGCTTTCTTT.

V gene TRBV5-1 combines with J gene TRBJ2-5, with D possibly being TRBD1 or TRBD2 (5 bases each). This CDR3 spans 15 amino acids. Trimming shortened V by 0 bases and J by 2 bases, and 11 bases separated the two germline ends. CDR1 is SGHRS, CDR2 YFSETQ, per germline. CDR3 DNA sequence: TGCGCCAGCAGCTTGGCGGGGACGGGGCAAGAGACCCAGTACTTC. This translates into CASSLAGTGQETQYF.

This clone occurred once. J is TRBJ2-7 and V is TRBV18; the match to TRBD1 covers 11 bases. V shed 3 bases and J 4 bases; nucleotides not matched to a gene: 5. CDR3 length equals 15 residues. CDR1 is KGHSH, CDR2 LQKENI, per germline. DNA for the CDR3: TGTGCCAGCTCACCTGGACAGGGGGCCGCTTACGAGCAGTACGTC. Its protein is CASSPGQGAAYEQYV.

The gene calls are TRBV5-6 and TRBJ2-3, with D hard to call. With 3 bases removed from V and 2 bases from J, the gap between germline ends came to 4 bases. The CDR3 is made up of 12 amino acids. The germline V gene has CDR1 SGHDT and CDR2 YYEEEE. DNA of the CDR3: TGTGCCAGCAGCTACTCCACAGATACGCAGTATTTT. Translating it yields CASSYSTDTQYF. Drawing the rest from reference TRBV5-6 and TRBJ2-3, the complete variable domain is DAGVTQSPTHLIKTRGQQVTLRCSPKSGHDTVSWYQQALGQGPQFIFQYYEEEERQRGNFPDRFSGHQFPNYSSELNVNALLLGDSALYLCASSYSTDTQYFGPGTRLTVL.